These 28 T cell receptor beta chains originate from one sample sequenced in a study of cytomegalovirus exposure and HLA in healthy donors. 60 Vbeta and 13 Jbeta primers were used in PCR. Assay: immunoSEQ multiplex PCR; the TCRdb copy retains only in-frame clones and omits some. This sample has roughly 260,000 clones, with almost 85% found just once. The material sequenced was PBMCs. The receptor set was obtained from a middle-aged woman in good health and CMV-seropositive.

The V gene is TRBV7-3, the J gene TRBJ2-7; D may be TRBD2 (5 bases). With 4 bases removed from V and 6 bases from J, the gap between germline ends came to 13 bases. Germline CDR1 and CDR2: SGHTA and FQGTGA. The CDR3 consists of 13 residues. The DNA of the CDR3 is TGTGCCAGCAGCTGGACTGGCGCCTCCGAGCAGTACTTC. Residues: CASSWTGASEQYF. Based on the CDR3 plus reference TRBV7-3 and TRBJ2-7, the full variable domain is GAGVSQTPSNKVTEKGKYVELRCDPISGHTALYWYRQSLGQGPEFLIYFQGTGAADDSGLPNDRFFAVRPEGSVSTLKIQRTERGDSAVYLCASSWTGASEQYFGPGTRLTVT.

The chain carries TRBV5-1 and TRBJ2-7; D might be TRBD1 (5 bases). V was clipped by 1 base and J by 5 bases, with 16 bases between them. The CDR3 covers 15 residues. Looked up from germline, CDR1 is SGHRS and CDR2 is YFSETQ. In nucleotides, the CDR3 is TGCGCCAGCAGCTTGAGGGCTACAGGTTCCCACGAGCAGTACTTC. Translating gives CASSLRATGSHEQYF.

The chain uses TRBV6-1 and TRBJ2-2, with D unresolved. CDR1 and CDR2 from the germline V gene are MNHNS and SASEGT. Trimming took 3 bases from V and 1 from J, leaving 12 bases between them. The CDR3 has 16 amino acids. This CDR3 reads CASSDHLLLNTGELFF. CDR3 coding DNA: TGTGCCAGCAGTGACCACCTACTGTTGAACACCGGGGAGCTGTTTTTT.

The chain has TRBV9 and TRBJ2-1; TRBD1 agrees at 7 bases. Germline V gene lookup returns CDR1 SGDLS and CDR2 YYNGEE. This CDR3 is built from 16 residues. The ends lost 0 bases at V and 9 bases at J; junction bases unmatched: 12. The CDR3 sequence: CASSVETGTPLLEQFF. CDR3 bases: TGTGCCAGCAGCGTAGAGACAGGGACCCCCTTACTTGAGCAGTTCTTC.

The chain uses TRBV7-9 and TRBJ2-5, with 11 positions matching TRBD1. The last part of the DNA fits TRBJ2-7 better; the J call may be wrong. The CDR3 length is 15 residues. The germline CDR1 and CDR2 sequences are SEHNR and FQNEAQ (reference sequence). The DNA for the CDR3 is TGTGCCAGCAGCTCGTCCGGGACAGGGGGGTACGAGCAGTACTTC. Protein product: CASSSSGTGGYEQYF.

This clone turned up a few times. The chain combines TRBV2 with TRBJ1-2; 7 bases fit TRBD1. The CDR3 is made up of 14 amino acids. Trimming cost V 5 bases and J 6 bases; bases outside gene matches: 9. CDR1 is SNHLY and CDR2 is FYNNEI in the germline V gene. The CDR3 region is CASSWLTGENGYTF. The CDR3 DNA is TGTGCCAGCAGTTGGCTTACAGGGGAAAATGGCTACACCTTC.

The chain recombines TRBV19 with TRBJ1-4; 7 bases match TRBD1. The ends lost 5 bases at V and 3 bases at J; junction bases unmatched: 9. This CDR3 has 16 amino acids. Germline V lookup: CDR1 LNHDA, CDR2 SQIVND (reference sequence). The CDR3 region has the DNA TGTGCCAGTAGTCCGAGGGGAACAGGGGCTAATGAAAAACTGTTTTTT. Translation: CASSPRGTGANEKLFF.

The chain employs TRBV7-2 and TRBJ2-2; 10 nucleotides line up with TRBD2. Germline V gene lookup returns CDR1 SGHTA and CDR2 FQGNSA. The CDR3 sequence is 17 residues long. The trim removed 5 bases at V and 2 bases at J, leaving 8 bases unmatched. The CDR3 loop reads CASSRSGLAENTGELFF. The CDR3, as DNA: TGTGCCAGCAGCCGATCAGGACTAGCGGAAAACACCGGGGAGCTGTTTTTT. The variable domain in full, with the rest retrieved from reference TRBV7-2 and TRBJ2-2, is GAGVSQSPSNKVTEKGKDVELRCDPISGHTALYWYRQSLGQGLEFLIYFQGNSAPDKSGLPSDRFSAERTGGSVSTLTIQRTQQEDSAVYLCASSRSGLAENTGELFFGEGSRLTVL.

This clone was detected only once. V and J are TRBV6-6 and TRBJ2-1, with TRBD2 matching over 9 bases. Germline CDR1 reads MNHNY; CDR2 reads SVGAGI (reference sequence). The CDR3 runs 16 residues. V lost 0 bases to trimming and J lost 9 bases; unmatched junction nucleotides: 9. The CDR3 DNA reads TGTGCCAGCAGTTACTCTAGCGGGAGTTCAATAAGTGAGCAGTTCTTC. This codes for CASSYSSGSSISEQFF.

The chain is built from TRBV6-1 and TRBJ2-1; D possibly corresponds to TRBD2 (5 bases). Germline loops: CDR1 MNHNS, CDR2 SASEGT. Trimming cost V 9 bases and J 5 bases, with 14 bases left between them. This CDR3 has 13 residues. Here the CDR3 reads CASSGITDNEQFF. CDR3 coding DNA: TGTGCCAGTTCGGGAATAACCGACAATGAGCAGTTCTTC.

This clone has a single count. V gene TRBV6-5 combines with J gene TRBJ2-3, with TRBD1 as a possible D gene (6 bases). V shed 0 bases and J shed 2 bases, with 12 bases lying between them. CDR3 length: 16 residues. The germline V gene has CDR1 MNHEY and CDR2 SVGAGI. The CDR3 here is CASSYSGTSVTDTQYF. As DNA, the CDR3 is TGTGCCAGCAGTTACTCAGGGACATCCGTCACAGATACGCAGTATTTT.

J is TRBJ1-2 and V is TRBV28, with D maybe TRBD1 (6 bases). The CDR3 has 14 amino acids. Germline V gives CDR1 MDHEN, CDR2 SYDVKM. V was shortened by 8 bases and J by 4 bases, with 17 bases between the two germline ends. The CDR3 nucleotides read TGTGCCAGCGCCCTCCAGGGGTCAGGCTATGGCTACACCTTC. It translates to CASALQGSGYGYTF.

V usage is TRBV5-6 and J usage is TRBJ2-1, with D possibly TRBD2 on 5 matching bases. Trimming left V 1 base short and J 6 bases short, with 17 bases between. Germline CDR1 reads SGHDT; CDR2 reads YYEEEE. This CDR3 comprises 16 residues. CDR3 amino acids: CASSLIGGGSGNEQFF. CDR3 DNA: TGTGCCAGCAGCTTGATTGGCGGAGGTTCGGGCAATGAGCAGTTCTTC.

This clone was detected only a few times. In DNA, the CDR3 is TGTGCCAGCAGTGAGGTAGCGGGCAACAATGAGCAGTTCTTC. This encodes CASSEVAGNNEQFF. The chain combines TRBV6-1 with TRBJ2-1, with 7 positions matching TRBD2. Trimming at V came to 3 bases and at J to 5 bases, leaving 4 bases not matched to a gene. This CDR3 is built from 14 residues. The germline gives CDR1 MNHNS, CDR2 SASEGT.

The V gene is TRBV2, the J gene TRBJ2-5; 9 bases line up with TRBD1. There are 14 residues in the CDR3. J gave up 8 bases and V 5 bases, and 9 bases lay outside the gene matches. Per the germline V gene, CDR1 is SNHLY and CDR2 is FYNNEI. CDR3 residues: CASSRLRTGDTQYF. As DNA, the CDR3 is TGTGCCAGCAGTCGCCTCCGGACAGGGGATACCCAGTACTTC.

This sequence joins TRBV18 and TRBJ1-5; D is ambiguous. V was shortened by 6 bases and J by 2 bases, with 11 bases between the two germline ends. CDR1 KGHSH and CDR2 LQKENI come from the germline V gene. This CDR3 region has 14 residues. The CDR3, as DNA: TGTGCCAGCTCCTACTCGGTTGGCAATCAGCCCCAGCATTTT. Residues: CASSYSVGNQPQHF.

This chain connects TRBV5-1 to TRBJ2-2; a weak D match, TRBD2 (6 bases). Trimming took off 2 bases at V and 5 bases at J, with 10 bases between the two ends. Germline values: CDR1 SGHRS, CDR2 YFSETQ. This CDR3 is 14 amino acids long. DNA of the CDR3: TGCGCCAGCAGCTTTGGAGGGCGGACCGGGGAGCTGTTTTTT. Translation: CASSFGGRTGELFF.

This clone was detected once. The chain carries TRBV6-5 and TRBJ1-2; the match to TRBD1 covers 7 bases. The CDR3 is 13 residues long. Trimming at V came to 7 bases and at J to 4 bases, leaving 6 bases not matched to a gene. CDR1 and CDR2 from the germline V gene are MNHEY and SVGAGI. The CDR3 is CASTRDSSYGYTF. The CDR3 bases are TGTGCCAGCACGCGGGACAGCAGCTATGGCTACACCTTC.

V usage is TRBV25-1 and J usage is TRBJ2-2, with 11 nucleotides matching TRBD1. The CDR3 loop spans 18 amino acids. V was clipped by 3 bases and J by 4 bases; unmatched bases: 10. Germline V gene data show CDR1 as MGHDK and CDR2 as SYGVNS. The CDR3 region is CASSDRGGQGVSTGELFF. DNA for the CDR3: TGTGCCAGCAGTGATCGGGGGGGACAGGGGGTCAGCACCGGGGAGCTGTTTTTT.

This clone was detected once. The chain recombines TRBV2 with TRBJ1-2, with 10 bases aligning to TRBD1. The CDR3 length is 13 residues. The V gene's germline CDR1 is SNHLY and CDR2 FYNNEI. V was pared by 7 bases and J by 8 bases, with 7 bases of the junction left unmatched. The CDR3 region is CASKSTGGEGYTF. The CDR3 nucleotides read TGTGCCAGCAAATCGACAGGGGGCGAGGGCTACACCTTC.

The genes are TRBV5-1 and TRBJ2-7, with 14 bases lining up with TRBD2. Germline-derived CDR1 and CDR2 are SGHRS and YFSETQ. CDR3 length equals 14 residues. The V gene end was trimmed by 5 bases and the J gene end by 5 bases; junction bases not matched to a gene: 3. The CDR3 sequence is CASRGTSGSHEQYF. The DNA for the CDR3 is TGCGCCAGCAGGGGGACTAGCGGGAGCCACGAGCAGTACTTC.

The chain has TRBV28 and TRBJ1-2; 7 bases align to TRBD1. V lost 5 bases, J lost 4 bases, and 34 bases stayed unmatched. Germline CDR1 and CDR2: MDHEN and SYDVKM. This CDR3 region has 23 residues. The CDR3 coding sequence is TGTGCCAGCAGTGTTGACAGGGTTGGAATGCAGATTGGTCCTTCCCCACCACGCTATGGCTACACCTTC. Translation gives CASSVDRVGMQIGPSPPRYGYTF.

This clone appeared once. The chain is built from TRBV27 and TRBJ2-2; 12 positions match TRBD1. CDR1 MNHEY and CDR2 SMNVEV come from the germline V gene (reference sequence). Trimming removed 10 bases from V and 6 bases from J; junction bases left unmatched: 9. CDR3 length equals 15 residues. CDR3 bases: TGTGCCACCTACTCCGGGACAGGGGGCTCCGGGGAGCTGTTTTTT. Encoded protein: CATYSGTGGSGELFF.

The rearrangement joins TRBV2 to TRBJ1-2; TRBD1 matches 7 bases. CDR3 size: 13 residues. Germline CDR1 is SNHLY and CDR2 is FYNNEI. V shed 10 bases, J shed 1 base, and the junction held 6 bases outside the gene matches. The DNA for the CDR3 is TGTGCCACCATATGGGACAGTAACTATGGCTACACCTTC. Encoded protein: CATIWDSNYGYTF. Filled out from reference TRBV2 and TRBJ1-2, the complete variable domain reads EPEVTQTPSHQVTQMGQEVILRCVPISNHLYFYWYRQILGQKVEFLVSFYNNEISEKSEIFDDQFSVERPDGSNFTLKIRSTKLEDSAMYFCATIWDSNYGYTFGSGTRLTVV.

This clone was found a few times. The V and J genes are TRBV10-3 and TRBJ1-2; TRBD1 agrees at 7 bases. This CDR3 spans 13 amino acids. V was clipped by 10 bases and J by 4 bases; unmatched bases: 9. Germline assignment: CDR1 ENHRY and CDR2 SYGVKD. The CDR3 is CATGGGQPYGYTF. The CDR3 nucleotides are TGTGCCACCGGGGGGGGACAGCCCTATGGCTACACCTTC.

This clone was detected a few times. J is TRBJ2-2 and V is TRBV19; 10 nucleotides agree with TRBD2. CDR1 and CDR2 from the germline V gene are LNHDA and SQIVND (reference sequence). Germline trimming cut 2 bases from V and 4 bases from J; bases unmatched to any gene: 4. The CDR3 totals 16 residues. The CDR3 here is CASSIRTSGLTGELFF. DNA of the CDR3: TGTGCCAGTAGTATAAGGACTAGCGGCCTCACCGGGGAGCTGTTTTTT.

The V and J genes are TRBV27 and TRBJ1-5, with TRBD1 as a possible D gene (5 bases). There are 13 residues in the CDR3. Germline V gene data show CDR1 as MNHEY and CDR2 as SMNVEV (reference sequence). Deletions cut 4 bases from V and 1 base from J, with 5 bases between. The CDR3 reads CASSSGSNQPQHF. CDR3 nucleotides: TGTGCCAGCAGTTCAGGGAGCAATCAGCCCCAGCATTTT.

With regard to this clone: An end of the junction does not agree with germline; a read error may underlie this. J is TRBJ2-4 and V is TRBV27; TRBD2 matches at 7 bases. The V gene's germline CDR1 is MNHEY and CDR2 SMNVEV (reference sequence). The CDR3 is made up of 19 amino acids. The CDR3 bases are TGTGCCAGCAGAACCAGCGGGACGGTGCCTCCCCTAGCCAAAAACAGTCAGTACTTC. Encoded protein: CASRTSGTVPPLAKNSQYF.